This TCR beta chain was sequenced during a study of T cell changes during pregnancy in multiple sclerosis (dated by TCRdb to the late 2010s). About the investigation overall: The study examined how the T cell repertoire changed over the course of pregnancy in women with multiple sclerosis.

Receptor amplification or capture employed the immunoSEQ multiplex PCR assay. TCRdb took over this immuneACCESS table, retaining in-frame rearrangements with V and J assigned. Such tables are incomplete; in checked studies, under half of the missing clones stem from an unresolved V gene, and the remainder is unexplained. For this sample there are 95,000 to 100,000 clones; around 92% appear just once. Of the sample, over 3% falls within the top ten clones. Spanning cysteine to phenylalanine, the CDR3 consists of 16 amino acids. The DNA shown is the 48-base CDR3, in frame from base 1. The CDR1 and CDR2 encoded by the germline V gene are KGHSH and LQKENI. V is pared back by 3 bases and J by 4 bases, with 17 bases lying between the germline termini. Remarks on this clone: Its antigen remains unidentified. It has no much larger one-base neighbor in the sample; base qualities were not kept.

The starting material was peripheral blood, obtained in the second trimester of pregnancy. In this chain, TRBV18 is recombined with TRBJ2-3; TRBD2 is a possible D gene, resting on 6 matching bases. The source of this sequence is a female donor with multiple sclerosis, enrolled in a pregnancy study. The CDR3 amino acid sequence is: CASSPTSIGGSDTQYF. The bases are TGTGCCAGCTCACCGACTAGTATCGGTGGATCAGATACGCAGTATTTT.